This TCR beta chain originates from a study of T cell responses to AZD1222 COVID-19 vaccine. Overall study results and limits: Baseline seropositivity characterized only six AZD1222 recipients. The donor group comprised mostly white British people and more females; the analysis possibly underestimated clonal diversity.

Regarding this clone: Its antigen is unknown.

Using immunoSEQ multiplex PCR, the repertoire was profiled, and TCRdb retains in-frame clones only, with some absent. The repertoire holds 180,000 or so clones, with roughly nine tenths as singletons. This clonotype was obtained from an adult who received the AZD1222 COVID-19 vaccine. Source: peripheral blood, taken 28 days after the second AZD1222 dose.

This CDR3 reads CASSAGSNTEAFF. CDR3 DNA sequence: TGCGCCAGCTCGGCAGGGAGTAACACTGAAGCTTTCTTT. This rearrangement joins TRBV5-1 to TRBJ1-1; D is perhaps TRBD1 (5 bases). Trimming cost V 7 bases and J 2 bases, with 12 bases left between them. CDR1 SGHRS and CDR2 YFSETQ come from the germline V gene. The CDR3 contains 13 residues.